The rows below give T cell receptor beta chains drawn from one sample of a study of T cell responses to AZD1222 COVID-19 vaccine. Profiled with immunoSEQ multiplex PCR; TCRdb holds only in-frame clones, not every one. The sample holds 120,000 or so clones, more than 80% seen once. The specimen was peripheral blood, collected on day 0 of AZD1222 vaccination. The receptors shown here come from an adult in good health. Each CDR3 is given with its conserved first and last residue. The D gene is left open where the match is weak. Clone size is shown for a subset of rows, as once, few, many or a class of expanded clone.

CDR3 protein: CASSLLSYEQYF
CDR3 DNA: TGTGCCAGCAGTCTCCTCTCCTACGAGCAGTACTTC
D gene: -
clone size: -
V gene: TRBV2
J gene: TRBJ2-7

CDR3 protein: CASSLPGQGAGELFF
CDR3 DNA: TGTGCCAGCAGTTTACCGGGACAGGGGGCCGGGGAGCTGTTTTTT
D gene: TRBD1
clone size: -
V gene: TRBV27
J gene: TRBJ2-2

CDR3 protein: CASSSRLQNEQFF
CDR3 DNA: TGTGCCAGTAGTAGCCGACTGCAGAATGAGCAGTTCTTC
D gene: -
clone size: -
V gene: TRBV19
J gene: TRBJ2-1

CDR3 protein: CASSKRTGPYEQYF
CDR3 DNA: TGTGCCAGCAGCAAGAGGACAGGGCCATACGAGCAGTACTTC
D gene: TRBD1
clone size: -
V gene: TRBV14
J gene: TRBJ2-7

CDR3 protein: CASSLGGGYTF
CDR3 DNA: TGTGCCAGCAGCTTGGGGGGTGGCTACACCTTC
D gene: -
clone size: -
V gene: TRBV11-2
J gene: TRBJ1-2

CDR3 protein: CASSPPGGGDGTDTQYF
CDR3 DNA: TGTGCCAGCTCACCACCTGGGGGGGGCGATGGCACAGATACGCAGTATTTT
D gene: -
clone size: -
V gene: TRBV18
J gene: TRBJ2-3

CDR3 protein: CASSLGGTFSYNEQFF
CDR3 DNA: TGTGCCAGCAGCTTAGGGGGGACTTTTTCCTACAATGAGCAGTTCTTC
D gene: -
clone size: -
V gene: TRBV11-2
J gene: TRBJ2-1

CDR3 protein: CATPDRLGDGYTF
CDR3 DNA: TGCGCCACCCCGGACAGGCTAGGAGACGGCTACACCTTC
D gene: TRBD1
clone size: -
V gene: TRBV5-1
J gene: TRBJ1-2

CDR3 protein: CASSSASGGNNEQFF
CDR3 DNA: TGTGCCAGCAGTTCAGCTAGCGGGGGTAACAATGAGCAGTTCTTC
D gene: TRBD2
clone size: few
V gene: TRBV6-4
J gene: TRBJ2-1

CDR3 protein: CASDGQENTEAFF
CDR3 DNA: TGTGCCAGCGATGGACAGGAGAACACTGAAGCTTTCTTT
D gene: TRBD1
clone size: once
V gene: TRBV2
J gene: TRBJ1-1

CDR3 protein: CASSFFPGTREYNEQFF
CDR3 DNA: TGTGCCAGCAGCTTCTTCCCCGGGACTAGAGAATACAATGAGCAGTTCTTC
D gene: TRBD2
clone size: -
V gene: TRBV5-6
J gene: TRBJ2-1

CDR3 protein: CTSSSRYETQYF
CDR3 DNA: TGTACCAGCAGTTCGAGATACGAGACCCAGTACTTC
D gene: -
clone size: -
V gene: TRBV6-5
J gene: TRBJ2-5

CDR3 protein: CASTRYTEAFF
CDR3 DNA: TGTGCCAGCACCCGATATACTGAAGCTTTCTTT
D gene: -
clone size: -
V gene: TRBV7-9
J gene: TRBJ1-1

CDR3 protein: CASSLWAGTSYEQYF
CDR3 DNA: TGTGCCAGCAGTTTATGGGCCGGGACATCCTACGAGCAGTACTTC
D gene: -
clone size: few
V gene: TRBV27
J gene: TRBJ2-7

CDR3 protein: CASSGPAGREDTQYF
CDR3 DNA: TGTGCCAGCAGCGGACCCGCGGGGCGGGAAGATACGCAGTATTTT
D gene: -
clone size: -
V gene: TRBV9
J gene: TRBJ2-3

CDR3 protein: CASSPGGRGGYGYTF
CDR3 DNA: TGTGCCAGCAGTCCCGGGGGTCGGGGGGGCTATGGCTACACCTTC
D gene: -
clone size: -
V gene: TRBV28
J gene: TRBJ1-2

CDR3 protein: CASSEANTEAFF
CDR3 DNA: TGCGCCAGCAGTGAGGCGAACACTGAAGCTTTCTTT
D gene: -
clone size: -
V gene: TRBV10-1
J gene: TRBJ1-1

CDR3 protein: CASSYPESRLGTDNQPQHF
CDR3 DNA: TGTGCCAGCAGTTACCCCGAGTCCAGACTAGGGACAGACAATCAGCCCCAGCATTTT
D gene: TRBD1
clone size: -
V gene: TRBV6-2/TRBV6-3
J gene: TRBJ1-5

CDR3 protein: CASSIGPGRQETQYF
CDR3 DNA: TGTGCCAGTAGTATAGGGCCAGGTCGACAAGAGACCCAGTACTTC
D gene: -
clone size: once
V gene: TRBV19
J gene: TRBJ2-5

CDR3 protein: CASSIGATGEQFF
CDR3 DNA: TGTGCCAGCAGCATCGGGGCTACGGGTGAGCAGTTCTTC
D gene: -
clone size: -
V gene: TRBV6-4
J gene: TRBJ2-1

CDR3 protein: CASSGRTSGAQGETQYF
CDR3 DNA: TGTGCCAGCAGCGGCCGGACTAGCGGGGCCCAGGGGGAGACCCAGTACTTC
D gene: TRBD2
clone size: -
V gene: TRBV7-9
J gene: TRBJ2-5

CDR3 protein: CASSLEGATNEKLFF
CDR3 DNA: TGCGCCAGCAGCTTGGAAGGGGCAACTAATGAAAAACTGTTTTTT
D gene: -
clone size: -
V gene: TRBV5-1
J gene: TRBJ1-4

CDR3 protein: CASSLDPAGSYNEQFF
CDR3 DNA: TGTGCCAGCAGCTTAGATCCGGCGGGATCCTACAATGAGCAGTTCTTC
D gene: -
clone size: -
V gene: TRBV7-6
J gene: TRBJ2-1

CDR3 protein: CASSPRDRGRTEAFF
CDR3 DNA: TGTGCCAGCAGTCCCCGGGACAGGGGGCGAACTGAAGCTTTCTTT
D gene: TRBD1
clone size: -
V gene: TRBV6-6
J gene: TRBJ1-1

CDR3 protein: CASRIMNTEAFF
CDR3 DNA: TGTGCCAGCCGGATTATGAACACTGAAGCTTTCTTT
D gene: -
clone size: -
V gene: TRBV5-6
J gene: TRBJ1-1

CDR3 protein: CASSFSGRAPGEQFF
CDR3 DNA: TGTGCCAGCAGCTTTAGCGGGAGGGCCCCGGGGGAGCAGTTCTTC
D gene: TRBD2
clone size: -
V gene: TRBV7-3
J gene: TRBJ2-1

CDR3 protein: CASSIPAGAGETQYF
CDR3 DNA: TGTGCCAGTAGTATCCCGGCAGGGGCGGGCGAGACCCAGTACTTC
D gene: -
clone size: -
V gene: TRBV19
J gene: TRBJ2-5

CDR3 protein: CATSDRRGYNEQFF
CDR3 DNA: TGTGCCACCAGTGACCGCAGGGGGTACAATGAGCAGTTCTTC
D gene: TRBD1
clone size: -
V gene: TRBV24-1
J gene: TRBJ2-1

CDR3 protein: CASSLTGDGYTF
CDR3 DNA: TGTGCCAGCAGCTTAACAGGGGACGGCTACACCTTC
D gene: TRBD1
clone size: -
V gene: TRBV11-2
J gene: TRBJ1-2

CDR3 protein: CASSQRQGVRTEAFF
CDR3 DNA: TGTGCCAGCAGCCAGAGACAGGGGGTGAGGACTGAAGCTTTCTTT
D gene: TRBD1
clone size: -
V gene: TRBV11-3
J gene: TRBJ1-1

CDR3 protein: CASSRETSGQEQYF
CDR3 DNA: TGTGCCAGCAGCCGCGAGACTAGCGGACAAGAGCAGTACTTC
D gene: TRBD2
clone size: -
V gene: TRBV2
J gene: TRBJ2-7

CDR3 protein: CASSYDREKQFF
CDR3 DNA: TGTGCCAGCAGTTACGACAGAGAAAAGCAGTTCTTC
D gene: -
clone size: -
V gene: TRBV6-5
J gene: TRBJ2-1

CDR3 protein: CASSLGRWAYGYTF
CDR3 DNA: TGTGCCAGCAGTTTAGGGAGGTGGGCCTATGGCTACACCTTC
D gene: -
clone size: -
V gene: TRBV27
J gene: TRBJ1-2

CDR3 protein: CASSSGTGPDTQYF
CDR3 DNA: TGTGCCAGCAGCTCCGGGACAGGCCCAGATACGCAGTATTTT
D gene: TRBD1
clone size: -
V gene: TRBV11-3
J gene: TRBJ2-3

CDR3 protein: CASSPRQGGNSGANVLTF
CDR3 DNA: TGTGCCAGCTCACCAAGACAGGGGGGCAACTCTGGGGCCAACGTCCTGACTTTC
D gene: TRBD1
clone size: -
V gene: TRBV18
J gene: TRBJ2-6

CDR3 protein: CASRGTEGPLTEAFF
CDR3 DNA: TGTGCCAGCAGGGGGACAGAAGGTCCACTCACTGAAGCTTTCTTT
D gene: TRBD1
clone size: -
V gene: TRBV28
J gene: TRBJ1-1

CDR3 protein: CASSGLLNTEAFF
CDR3 DNA: TGTGCCAGCAGCGGGCTTTTGAACACTGAAGCTTTCTTT
D gene: -
clone size: -
V gene: TRBV9
J gene: TRBJ1-1

CDR3 protein: CASSVDLSSYNEQFF
CDR3 DNA: TGCGCCAGCAGTGTAGATCTAAGCTCCTACAATGAGCAGTTCTTC
D gene: -
clone size: -
V gene: TRBV10-1
J gene: TRBJ2-1

CDR3 protein: CASSLSSYNSPLHF
CDR3 DNA: TGTGCCAGCAGCTTAAGCTCCTATAATTCACCCCTCCACTTT
D gene: -
clone size: -
V gene: TRBV11-2
J gene: TRBJ1-6

CDR3 protein: CASSSRGGREAFF
CDR3 DNA: TGTGCCAGCAGCTCGCGAGGGGGGCGAGAAGCTTTCTTT
D gene: -
clone size: -
V gene: TRBV9
J gene: TRBJ1-1

CDR3 protein: CASAGTGKHLAGDEQYF
CDR3 DNA: TGTGCCAGCGCCGGGACAGGGAAGCATCTAGCGGGAGACGAGCAGTACTTC
D gene: -
clone size: once
V gene: TRBV19
J gene: TRBJ2-7

CDR3 protein: CASSLVVTSGSHEQYF
CDR3 DNA: TGTGCCAGCAGCTTAGTGGTTACCAGCGGGAGCCACGAGCAGTACTTC
D gene: TRBD2
clone size: -
V gene: TRBV7-2
J gene: TRBJ2-7

CDR3 protein: CACDRGVLPYEQYF
CDR3 DNA: TGTGCCTGTGACAGGGGAGTACTTCCCTACGAGCAGTACTTC
D gene: TRBD1
clone size: -
V gene: TRBV30
J gene: TRBJ2-7

CDR3 protein: CASSIRDPRGQPQHF
CDR3 DNA: TGTGCCAGTAGTATAAGGGACCCCAGGGGTCAGCCCCAGCATTTT
D gene: -
clone size: -
V gene: TRBV19
J gene: TRBJ1-5

CDR3 protein: CASSGVEGTANTEAFF
CDR3 DNA: TGTGCCAGCAGTGGGGTGGAAGGGACAGCGAACACTGAAGCTTTCTTT
D gene: TRBD1
clone size: -
V gene: TRBV28
J gene: TRBJ1-1

CDR3 protein: CASSQVAQPEAFF
CDR3 DNA: TGTGCCAGCAGCCAAGTGGCACAGCCCGAAGCTTTCTTT
D gene: -
clone size: -
V gene: TRBV14
J gene: TRBJ1-1

CDR3 protein: CASSARGEQYF
CDR3 DNA: TGTGCCAGCAGTGCCCGGGGCGAGCAGTACTTC
D gene: -
clone size: once
V gene: TRBV28
J gene: TRBJ2-7

CDR3 protein: CASSVTSGRAGKNIQYF
CDR3 DNA: TGTGCCAGCAGTGTGACTAGCGGGAGGGCGGGCAAAAACATTCAGTACTTC
D gene: TRBD2
clone size: -
V gene: TRBV6-1
J gene: TRBJ2-4

CDR3 protein: CASSLVSTSTEAFF
CDR3 DNA: TGTGCCAGCAGTTTGGTCTCAACGTCGACTGAAGCTTTCTTT
D gene: -
clone size: -
V gene: TRBV6-5
J gene: TRBJ1-1

CDR3 protein: CASSVSSDTQYF
CDR3 DNA: TGTGCCAGCAGCGTAAGTTCAGATACGCAGTATTTT
D gene: -
clone size: once
V gene: TRBV9
J gene: TRBJ2-3

CDR3 protein: CASSFGFAGELFF
CDR3 DNA: TGTGCCAGCAGTTTCGGGTTTGCCGGGGAGCTGTTTTTT
D gene: -
clone size: once
V gene: TRBV12-3/TRBV12-4
J gene: TRBJ2-2

CDR3 protein: CASSEGGFRNQPQHF
CDR3 DNA: TGTGCCAGCAGTGAGGGGGGGTTTCGCAATCAGCCCCAGCATTTT
D gene: -
clone size: -
V gene: TRBV6-1
J gene: TRBJ1-5

CDR3 protein: CASSHLGAGNTIYF
CDR3 DNA: TGCGCCAGCAGCCACTTGGGCGCTGGAAACACCATATATTTT
D gene: -
clone size: -
V gene: TRBV4-1
J gene: TRBJ1-3

CDR3 protein: CASSRGRDRGKNEQFF
CDR3 DNA: TGTGCCAGCAGCCGCGGAAGGGACAGGGGGAAGAATGAGCAGTTCTTC
D gene: TRBD1
clone size: -
V gene: TRBV7-8
J gene: TRBJ2-1

CDR3 protein: CASSHATDMNTEAFF
CDR3 DNA: TGTGCCAGCAGCCACGCGACAGACATGAACACTGAAGCTTTCTTT
D gene: -
clone size: -
V gene: TRBV3-1/TRBV3-2
J gene: TRBJ1-1

CDR3 protein: CASGTGQETQYF
CDR3 DNA: TGCGCCAGTGGGACGGGGCAAGAGACCCAGTACTTC
D gene: -
clone size: few
V gene: TRBV5-1
J gene: TRBJ2-5

CDR3 protein: CASSESREGGYTF
CDR3 DNA: TGTGCCAGCAGTGAAAGCAGGGAAGGTGGCTACACCTTC
D gene: -
clone size: -
V gene: TRBV2
J gene: TRBJ1-2